Included here is one TCR beta chain sequence, with context. No cognate antigen has been identified for it. No qualities accompany the bases; no much larger clone lies one base away. Enrolling through a virtual design, the prospective study's participants ranged in age from about 18 to 100 years and lived across 24 United States geographic areas. Cohort assignment in the prospective study relied on participant-reported clinical history from a screening survey and a study questionnaire. Recovered participants in ImmuneRACE Cohort 3 were defined as having two consecutive negative NP/OP PCR tests, clearance from a healthcare professional, or resolution of symptoms. Mobile phlebotomists in the prospective study collected whole blood, serum and a nasopharyngeal or oropharyngeal swab from every participant. Prospective study participants could optionally give additional blood draws and questionnaires over an approximately two-month period. Before DNA extraction, blood samples from the prospective study were shipped at room temperature or frozen.

The sample originates from a study of blood T cell repertoires in COVID-19 (dated by TCRdb to about 2020). For context, the study as a whole: Collaborator samples came from the United States, Italy and Spain and covered acute and convalescent phases of COVID-19. Samples came from the ongoing ImmuneRACE study (first 160 participants) plus 1,254 subjects from 6 global collaborators. The prospective study material was composed of cDNA or gDNA derived from T cells, B-cell-depleted T cells, or PBMCs. Sample metadata almost always included a de-identified subject ID, COVID-19 status, age in years and sex. Subjects who had been exposed to COVID-19, were actively infected with it, or had recovered from it provided the deeply sampled blood TCRbeta repertoires that made up the dataset. Where available, HLA class I and class II types were obtained from metadata supplied by the sample provider rather than from assay-based typing. The repertoires were made available in a free public database intended to serve as a resource for research on the immune response to SARS-CoV-2.

The germline ends are 16 bases apart after V is trimmed by 7 bases and J by 5 bases. The CDR3 holds 13 amino acids from the cysteine to the phenylalanine. Only CDR3 DNA remains: 39 bases, in frame from the first base. CDR1 and CDR2, looked up from the germline V gene, are SQVTM and ANQGSEA. Broad study findings and their caveats: The amount of clinical and demographic metadata varied by source and participant and was provided uncurated.

TCRbeta CDR3 regions were amplified from genomic DNA using the immunoSEQ Assay, a bias-controlled multiplex PCR. In the source study's methods: The number of nucleated cells in each sample was estimated by amplification of reference gene primers within the assay. To quantify the absolute abundance of each unique TCRbeta CDR3 rearrangement, sequence reads were collapsed and filtered. Productive Simpson clonality was computed per sample as the square root of Simpson's diversity index over productive rearrangements. TCRdb limited this immuneACCESS table to in-frame rearrangements with V and J called. A share of clones is missing; checked studies link under half to unresolved V genes, and the rest is unexplained. The V and J calls and clone size come from that table; D and trimming were worked out from the DNA. A total of some 490,000 clones appear in this sample, around 85% of them only once. The top ten clones comprise 6.5% to 8.5% of the sample.

The sequence links TRBV29-1 to TRBJ2-3; TRBD2 is a weak D gene call, 6 bases matching. This TCR was recovered from a woman aged 60-70 years who had recovered from COVID-19. Material: PBMCs or T cells enriched from blood (not recorded which). The CDR3 reads CSGMVGGEDTQYF. The sequenced DNA is TGCAGCGGGATGGTGGGGGGTGAAGATACGCAGTATTTT.